The 10 T cell receptor beta chains in this list originate from one sample, sequenced in a study of blood T cell repertoires in COVID-19. TCRdb's table, derived via immunoSEQ multiplex PCR, lists solely in-frame clones and lacks some. The repertoire consists of some 150,000 clones, with about 79% occurring once and the leading ten covering around 2.9%. Input material: PBMCs or T cells enriched from blood (not recorded which). The receptors originated from a woman aged 45-65 years who had recovered from COVID-19.

The rearrangement links TRBV5-1 to TRBJ1-5, with D possibly TRBD1 on 5 matching bases. The CDR3 runs to 15 residues. Germline loops: CDR1 SGHRS, CDR2 YFSETQ. V was clipped by 1 base and J by 1 base, with 9 bases between them. The CDR3 loop reads CASSLQGRSNQPQHF. The CDR3 coding sequence is TGCGCCAGCAGCTTGCAGGGAAGGAGCAATCAGCCCCAGCATTTT.

This rearrangement joins TRBV7-8 to TRBJ2-5; 10 bases line up with TRBD1. Germline trimming cut 5 bases from V and 3 bases from J; bases unmatched to any gene: 18. Germline V gives CDR1 SGHVS, CDR2 FQNEAQ. This CDR3 has 19 amino acids. CDR3 bases: TGTGCCAGCAGCGAGGGACAGGGGTTGGGTCATCGGAAGGAAGAGACCCAGTACTTC. Protein: CASSEGQGLGHRKEETQYF.

The V gene is TRBV6-5, the J gene TRBJ1-1; TRBD1 is a possible D gene (5 bases). This CDR3 region has 14 residues. Trimming removed 8 bases from V and 5 bases from J, with 18 bases in between. Looked up from germline, CDR1 is MNHEY and CDR2 is SVGAGI. The CDR3, as DNA: TGTGCCAGCTCTGCTTTACGGGAGGGGACTGAAGCTTTCTTT. Protein sequence: CASSALREGTEAFF.

This chain uses TRBV28 with TRBJ1-4; D is unresolved. The V gene's germline CDR1 is MDHEN and CDR2 SYDVKM. The CDR3 is made up of 17 amino acids. V shed 5 bases and J shed 0 bases, with 16 bases lying between them. The CDR3 is CASSPIPSGATNEKLFF. DNA of the CDR3: TGTGCCAGCAGTCCGATCCCTAGCGGGGCAACTAATGAAAAACTGTTTTTT.

The chain links TRBV19 to TRBJ1-2; D is unclear. The CDR3 sequence is 15 residues long. Germline CDR1 and CDR2: LNHDA and SQIVND (reference sequence). V was pared by 1 base and J by 8 bases, with 17 bases between. CDR3 region: CASSIGLKPVGGYTF. CDR3 DNA: TGTGCCAGTAGTATAGGACTTAAGCCTGTCGGAGGCTACACCTTC. Based on the CDR3 plus reference TRBV19 and TRBJ1-2, the full variable domain is DGGITQSPKYLFRKEGQNVTLSCEQNLNHDAMYWYRQDPGQGLRLIYYSQIVNDFQKGDIAEGYSVSREKKESFPLTVTSAQKNPTAFYLCASSIGLKPVGGYTFGSGTRLTVV.

The genes are TRBV9 and TRBJ1-2; 10 nucleotides match TRBD1. This CDR3 spans 15 amino acids. V gave up 0 bases and J gave up 4 bases; unmatched junction bases: 3. Germline V gene lookup returns CDR1 SGDLS and CDR2 YYNGEE. The CDR3 bases are TGTGCCAGCAGCGTAGGGGACAGGGGAATCTATGGCTACACCTTC. It specifies CASSVGDRGIYGYTF.

The V and J genes are TRBV20-1 and TRBJ2-6; 10 bases fit TRBD1. Germline trimming cut 3 bases from V and 4 bases from J; bases unmatched to any gene: 6. The CDR3 spans 16 residues. Germline assignment: CDR1 DFQATT and CDR2 SNEGSKA (reference sequence). CDR3: CSASPGTGVGANVLTF. CDR3 coding DNA: TGCAGTGCTAGTCCCGGGACAGGGGTCGGGGCCAACGTCCTGACTTTC.

This chain joins TRBV30 and TRBJ2-5, with TRBD2 matching over 11 bases. Unmatched junction bases numbered 9, after V lost 8 bases and J lost 4 bases. Germline V CDR1 and CDR2: GTSNPN, SVGIG (reference sequence). CDR3 size: 14 residues. This chain's CDR3 is CAAPLAGGGETQYF. The CDR3 DNA reads TGTGCCGCCCCGCTAGCGGGGGGCGGAGAGACCCAGTACTTC.

The rearrangement links TRBV23-1 to TRBJ1-6; D not resolved. TRBV23-1 is identified as an open reading frame with a role that is uncertain. This CDR3 region has 13 residues. Trimming left V 7 bases short and J 12 bases short, with 16 bases between. This CDR3 is CASIIEFERPLHF. The CDR3 region has the DNA TGCGCCAGCATAATTGAGTTCGAGAGACCCCTCCACTTT.

The chain is built from TRBV4-1 and TRBJ2-7; 7 bases are shared with TRBD1. Germline trimming cut 1 base from V and 4 bases from J; bases unmatched to any gene: 1. The length of the CDR3 is 13 residues. CDR1 and CDR2 from the germline V gene are MGHRA and YSYEKL. This CDR3 reads CASSQAQGYEQYF. Here the CDR3 DNA reads TGCGCCAGCAGCCAAGCACAGGGGTACGAGCAGTACTTC.